These T cell receptor beta chains were read from a single sample in a study of blood T cell repertoires in COVID-19. TCRdb's copy holds only in-frame clones and misses some; the assay was immunoSEQ multiplex PCR. The sample lists about 130,000 clones, around nine tenths occurring once. Input material: peripheral blood. The receptor set was obtained from a woman between 65 and 79 years old with COVID-19, enrolled during active disease. The CDR3 runs from the conserved cysteine through the conserved F or W.

V gene: TRBV18; CDR3 protein: CASSPPSGTDTQYF
V gene: TRBV28; CDR3 protein: CASDNSNQPQHF
V gene: TRBV29-1; CDR3 protein: CSVLGGASVDEQYF
V gene: TRBV19; CDR3 protein: CASSPAGTSIVNEQFF
V gene: TRBV28; CDR3 protein: CASSQIPKQFF
V gene: TRBV5-1; CDR3 protein: CASRPQGAYQYGYTF
V gene: TRBV7-3; CDR3 protein: CASSSSMNTEAFF
V gene: TRBV30; CDR3 protein: CAWRSSYEQYF
V gene: TRBV9; CDR3 protein: CASSKQTGQTDTQYF
V gene: TRBV28; CDR3 protein: CASSLWAAPGAGELFF
V gene: TRBV13; CDR3 protein: CASSLTVKSPLHF
V gene: TRBV7-9; CDR3 protein: CASRDTTYEQYF
V gene: TRBV10-3; CDR3 protein: CAISVDSTITEAFF
V gene: TRBV5-1; CDR3 protein: CASSLGRGGQSADTQYF
V gene: TRBV28; CDR3 protein: CAGSLLFRVGTGGADTQYF
V gene: TRBV28; CDR3 protein: CASSFNGGVGSPLHF
V gene: TRBV2; CDR3 protein: CASSEARMLEYF
V gene: TRBV9; CDR3 protein: CASSVAQGSPNTGELFF